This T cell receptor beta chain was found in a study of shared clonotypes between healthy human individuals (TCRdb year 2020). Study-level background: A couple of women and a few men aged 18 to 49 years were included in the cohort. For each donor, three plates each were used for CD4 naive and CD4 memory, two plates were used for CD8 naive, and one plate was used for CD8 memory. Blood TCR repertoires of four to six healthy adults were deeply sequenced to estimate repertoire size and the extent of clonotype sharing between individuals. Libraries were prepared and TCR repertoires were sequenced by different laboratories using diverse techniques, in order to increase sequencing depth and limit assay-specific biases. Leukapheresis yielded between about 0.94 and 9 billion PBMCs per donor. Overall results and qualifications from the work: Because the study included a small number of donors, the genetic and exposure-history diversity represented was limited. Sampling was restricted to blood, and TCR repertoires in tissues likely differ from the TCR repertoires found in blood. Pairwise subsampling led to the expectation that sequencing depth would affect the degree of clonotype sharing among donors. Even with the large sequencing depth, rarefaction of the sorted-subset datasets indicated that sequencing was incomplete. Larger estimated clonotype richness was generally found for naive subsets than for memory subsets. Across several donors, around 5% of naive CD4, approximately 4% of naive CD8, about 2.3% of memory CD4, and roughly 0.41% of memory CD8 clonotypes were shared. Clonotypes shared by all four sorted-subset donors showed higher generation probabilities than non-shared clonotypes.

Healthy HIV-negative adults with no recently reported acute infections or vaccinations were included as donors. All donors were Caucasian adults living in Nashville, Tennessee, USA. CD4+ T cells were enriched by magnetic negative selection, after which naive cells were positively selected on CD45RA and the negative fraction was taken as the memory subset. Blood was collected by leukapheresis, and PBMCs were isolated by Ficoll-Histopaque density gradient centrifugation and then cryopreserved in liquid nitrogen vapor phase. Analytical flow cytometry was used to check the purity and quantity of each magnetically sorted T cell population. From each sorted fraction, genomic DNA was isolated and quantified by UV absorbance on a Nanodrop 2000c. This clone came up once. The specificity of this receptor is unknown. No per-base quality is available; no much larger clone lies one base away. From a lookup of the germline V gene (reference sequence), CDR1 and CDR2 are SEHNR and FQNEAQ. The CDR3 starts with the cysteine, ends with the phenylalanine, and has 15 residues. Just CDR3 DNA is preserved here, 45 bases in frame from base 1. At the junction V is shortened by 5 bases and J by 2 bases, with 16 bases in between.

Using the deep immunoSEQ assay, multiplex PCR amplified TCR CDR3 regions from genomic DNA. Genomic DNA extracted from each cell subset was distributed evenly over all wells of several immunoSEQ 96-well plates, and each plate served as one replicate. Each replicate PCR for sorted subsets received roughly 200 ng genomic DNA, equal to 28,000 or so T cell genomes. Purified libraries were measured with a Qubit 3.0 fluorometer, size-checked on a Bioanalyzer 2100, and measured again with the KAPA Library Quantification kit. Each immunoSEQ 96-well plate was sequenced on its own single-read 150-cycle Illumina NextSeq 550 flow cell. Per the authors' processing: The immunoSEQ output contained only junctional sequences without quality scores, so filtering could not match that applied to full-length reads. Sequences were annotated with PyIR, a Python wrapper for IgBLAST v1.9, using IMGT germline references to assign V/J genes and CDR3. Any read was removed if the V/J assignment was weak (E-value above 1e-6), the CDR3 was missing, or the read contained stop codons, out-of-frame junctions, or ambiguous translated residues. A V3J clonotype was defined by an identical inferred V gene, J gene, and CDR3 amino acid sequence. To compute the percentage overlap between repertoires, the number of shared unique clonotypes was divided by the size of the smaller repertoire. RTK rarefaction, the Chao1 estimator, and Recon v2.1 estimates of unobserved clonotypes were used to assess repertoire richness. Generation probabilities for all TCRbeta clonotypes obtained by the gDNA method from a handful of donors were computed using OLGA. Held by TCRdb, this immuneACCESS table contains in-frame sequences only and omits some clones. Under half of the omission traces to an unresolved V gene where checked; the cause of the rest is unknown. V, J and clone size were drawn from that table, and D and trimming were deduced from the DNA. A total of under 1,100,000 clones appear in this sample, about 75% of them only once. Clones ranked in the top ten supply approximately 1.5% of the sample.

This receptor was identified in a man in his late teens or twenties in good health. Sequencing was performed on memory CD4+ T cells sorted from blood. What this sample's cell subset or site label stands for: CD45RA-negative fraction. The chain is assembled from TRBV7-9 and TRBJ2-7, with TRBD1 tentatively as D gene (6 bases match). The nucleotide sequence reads TGTGCCAGCAGCCTAGGGGGATTCCTCACCTACGAGCAGTACTTC. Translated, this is CASSLGGFLTYEQYF. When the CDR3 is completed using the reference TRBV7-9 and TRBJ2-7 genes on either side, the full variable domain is DTGVSQNPRHKITKRGQNVTFRCDPISEHNRLYWYRQTLGQGPEFLTYFQNEAQLEKSRLLSDRFSAERPKGSFSTLEIQRTEQGDSAMYLCASSLGGFLTYEQYFGPGTRLTVT.